The 23 T cell receptor beta chains listed next were all sequenced from one sample in a study of CD8+CD57+ T cells in acquired aplastic anemia. Profiles of TCR beta VDJ and CDR3 were generated from a genomic DNA template. TCRdb used MiXCR to reprocess the reads, holding one entry per CDR3 protein. Seen here are 150,000 to 200,000 distinct CDR3 sequences, just over 45% observed once, and the top ten hold approximately 3%. Input material: sorted CD4+, CD8+, or CD8+CD57+ T cells (not recorded which) from PBMCs. The receptors were sampled from a human donor in good health.

The table lists this clonotype with many counts. The CDR3 DNA reads as TGCAGTGCTAGTGAGGGGACAGGGGGCAATGAGCAGTTCTTC. Translated, it gives CSASEGTGGNEQFF. V usage is TRBV20-1 and J usage is TRBJ2-1; 11 nucleotides line up with TRBD1. From germline, CDR1 is DFQATT and CDR2 SNEGSKA (reference sequence). The CDR3 is 14 residues long. V dropped 3 bases and J dropped 6; count of bases not matched to a gene: 4.

This clonotype came up a few times. The chain is built from TRBV7-9 and TRBJ1-2, with D unresolved. Germline V gives CDR1 SEHNR, CDR2 FQNEAQ (reference sequence). The CDR3 is made up of 11 amino acids. Between the trimmed V and J ends, which lost 1 base and 8 bases, there was a span of 5 bases. CDR3 in DNA: TGTGCCAGCAGCTTAGACACGGGCTACACCTTC. Translating gives CASSLDTGYTF.

With regard to this clonotype: A much larger clone lies one base from this, so it may be a read error. No conserved phenylalanine or tryptophan ends this CDR3, so it is likely a read error. The V and J genes are TRBV12-3 or TRBV12-4 and TRBJ1-2; D remains unclear. The CDR3 covers 14 residues. Trimming took 0 bases from V and 2 from J, leaving 7 bases between them. The CDR3 loop reads CASSLASENYGYTL. The CDR3 bases are TGTGCCAGCAGTTTAGCATCAGAGAACTATGGCTACACCTTA.

This clonotype has a count of ten or more. This chain joins TRBV28 and TRBJ2-7; a weak D match, TRBD1 (5 bases). The CDR3 loop spans 14 amino acids. Per germline, CDR1 MDHEN and CDR2 SYDVKM. V lost 8 bases and J lost 2, with 16 bases in between. The CDR3 spells CASGGAGQTYEQYF. Here the CDR3 DNA reads TGTGCCAGCGGTGGGGCAGGGCAGACCTACGAGCAGTACTTC.

The V and J genes are TRBV4-2 and TRBJ2-7; 8 bases fit TRBD1. This CDR3 has 15 residues. With V trimmed by 4 bases and J by 0 bases, 5 bases remained unmatched. The germline gives CDR1 LGHNA, CDR2 YNFKEQ. CDR3 sequence: CASSLIGTGSYEQYF. CDR3 DNA: TGTGCCAGCAGCCTCATAGGGACAGGCTCCTACGAGCAGTACTTC.

This chain connects TRBV9 to TRBJ2-2; D remains ambiguous. Germline CDR1 SGDLS, CDR2 YYNGEE. Trimming took 4 bases from V and 0 from J, leaving 13 bases between them. This CDR3 spans 16 amino acids. CDR3 in amino acids: CASSPYGLTNTGELFF. Written as DNA, the CDR3 is TGTGCCAGCAGCCCGTACGGGTTAACGAACACCGGGGAGCTGTTTTTT.

There are many counts of this clonotype. The chain employs TRBV25-1 and TRBJ2-7; TRBD1 might be the D (6 bases). This CDR3 contains 15 residues. With 2 bases removed from V and 5 bases from J, the gap between germline ends came to 16 bases. Germline V gives CDR1 MGHDK, CDR2 SYGVNS. The CDR3 region has the DNA TGTGCCAGCAGTGAAGGGTCTATGGCAGGGGACGAGCAGTACTTC. Encoded protein: CASSEGSMAGDEQYF.

The chain carries TRBV19 and TRBJ2-5; TRBD2 might be the D (5 bases). The ends were cut back, 3 bases at V and 2 bases at J, with 7 bases in the middle. CDR3 size: 13 residues. CDR1 and CDR2 (germline): LNHDA, SQIVND (reference sequence). The CDR3 region has the DNA TGTGCCAGTAGTATTACGGGGCAAGAGACCCAGTACTTC. It codes for CASSITGQETQYF.

This clonotype has a single count. The junction departs from the called germline gene at one end, perhaps through a read error. The gene calls are TRBV24-1 and TRBJ2-5; D remains unclear. Germline V gene lookup returns CDR1 KGHDR and CDR2 SFDVKD. The CDR3 is 13 amino acids. The CDR3 loop is CATSDNTGETQHF. CDR3 nucleotides: TGTGCCACCAGTGACAATACCGGAGAGACCCAGCACTTC.

The genes are TRBV29-1 and TRBJ1-1; D is ambiguous. This CDR3 comprises 13 residues. Germline lookup yields CDR1 SQVTM and CDR2 ANQGSEA. Trimming pared 4 bases from V and 1 base from J, leaving 10 bases between. CDR3 region: CSVGFRQNTEAFF. The DNA for the CDR3 is TGCAGCGTTGGATTCCGTCAGAACACTGAAGCTTTCTTT.

This chain joins TRBV7-8 and TRBJ1-1, with a tentative D call TRBD1 (6 bases). CDR1 is SGHVS and CDR2 is FQNEAQ in the germline V gene. The CDR3 consists of 13 residues. Trimming shortened V by 3 bases and J by 3 bases, and 8 bases separated the two germline ends. This CDR3 reads CASSFAGDTEAFF. The CDR3 DNA follows: TGTGCCAGCAGCTTTGCAGGGGACACTGAAGCTTTCTTT. The whole variable domain, filled in from reference TRBV7-8 and TRBJ1-1, reads GAGVSQSPRYKVAKRGQDVALRCDPISGHVSLFWYQQALGQGPEFLTYFQNEAQLDKSGLPSDRFFAERPEGSVSTLKIQRTQQEDSAVYLCASSFAGDTEAFFGQGTRLTVV.

This clonotype occurred once. The chain has TRBV4-1 and TRBJ2-4, with D unresolved. The germline gives CDR1 MGHRA, CDR2 YSYEKL. This CDR3 contains 16 residues. Trimming pared 1 base from V and 6 bases from J, leaving 16 bases between. CDR3 amino acids: CASSQGKGNRLNIQYF. DNA of the CDR3: TGCGCCAGCAGCCAAGGGAAGGGAAACAGATTAAACATTCAGTACTTC.

The gene calls are TRBV20-1 and TRBJ1-5, with no clear D. The V gene lost 8 bases and the J gene lost 0 bases, with 5 bases spanning the gap. The CDR3 is 11 residues long. CDR1 is DFQATT, CDR2 SNEGSKA, per germline (reference sequence). CDR3 sequence reads: CSYPSNQPQHF. In DNA, the CDR3 is TGCAGTTACCCTAGCAATCAGCCCCAGCATTTT.

Many counts were recorded for this clonotype. The rearrangement joins TRBV19 to TRBJ2-2; 8 nucleotides align to TRBD1. CDR3 size: 15 residues. The V gene end was trimmed by 6 bases and the J gene end by 5 bases; junction bases not matched to a gene: 8. Germline CDR1 LNHDA, CDR2 SQIVND (reference sequence). Written as DNA, the CDR3 is TGTGCCAGTAGAGTCCAGGGGGCGCGGACCGGGGAGCTGTTTTTT. Amino acids: CASRVQGARTGELFF.

This clonotype was seen ten or more times. The chain links TRBV20-1 to TRBJ2-6; TRBD1 matches at 9 bases. Germline CDR1 DFQATT, CDR2 SNEGSKA (reference sequence). Unmatched junction bases numbered 8, after V lost 3 bases and J lost 2 bases. There are 17 residues in the CDR3. The CDR3 region has the DNA TGCAGTGCTAGGGGCTTACAGGGGGCGCCTGGGGCCAACGTCCTGACTTTC. Translation gives CSARGLQGAPGANVLTF.

This clonotype was picked up many times. The chain employs TRBV6-1 and TRBJ1-2; 8 bases map to TRBD1. CDR1 MNHNS and CDR2 SASEGT come from the germline V gene. J gave up 7 bases and V 6 bases, and 13 bases lay outside the gene matches. The CDR3 covers 15 residues. The chain's CDR3 is CASSRQGAISGGYTF. The CDR3 DNA reads as TGTGCCAGCAGCCGGCAGGGGGCGATTTCGGGTGGCTACACCTTC.

As for this clonotype: This sequence may be a read error, since a much larger clone differs from it by one base. This chain uses TRBV12-3 or TRBV12-4 with TRBJ2-7, with D tentatively TRBD1 or TRBD2 (6 bases each). The CDR3 has 13 amino acids. CDR3 bases: TGTGCCAGCAGTTTAACGCTGGGGGGCGAGCTGTACTTC. Translated, it gives CASSLTLGGELYF.

Concerning this clonotype itself: A read error may explain this, as a much larger clone is one base away. This chain's CDR3 is CASSPLDCTSGGNEQFF. The CDR3 nucleotides are TGTGCCAGCAGCCCCTTAGATTGTACTAGCGGGGGGAATGAGCAGTTCTTC. The chain has TRBV25-1 and TRBJ2-1, with 12 bases identical to TRBD2. The CDR3 extends over 17 amino acids. Per germline, CDR1 MGHDK and CDR2 SYGVNS. Trimming removed 6 bases from V and 7 bases from J; junction bases left unmatched: 13.

This clonotype was recorded only once. The rearrangement joins TRBV2 to TRBJ1-2, with D unclear. The CDR3 has 12 amino acids. Germline CDR1 SNHLY, CDR2 FYNNEI. Trimming removed 6 bases from V and 8 bases from J, with 13 bases in between. CDR3 nucleotide sequence: TGTGCCAGCAGGCCGATCGGTTTGGGCTACACCTTC. Translated: CASRPIGLGYTF.

The sample holds many counts of this clonotype. V is TRBV7-2 and J is TRBJ2-7, with D tentatively TRBD1 or TRBD2 (5 bases each). Germline V gene lookup returns CDR1 SGHTA and CDR2 FQGNSA. The ends were cut back, 4 bases at V and 0 bases at J, with 10 bases in the middle. The CDR3 has 14 amino acids. The CDR3 sequence is CASSSGPSSYEQYF. Written as DNA, the CDR3 is TGTGCCAGCAGCTCGGGACCGAGCTCCTACGAGCAGTACTTC.

This clonotype was recorded at least ten times. This chain uses TRBV29-1 with TRBJ2-5; D assignment may be TRBD1 or TRBD2 (6 bases each). V was trimmed by 3 bases and J by 7 bases, leaving 15 bases between them. Germline lookup yields CDR1 SQVTM and CDR2 ANQGSEA. The CDR3 is 13 residues long. The CDR3 loop reads CSVDGGPFGTQYF. CDR3 in DNA: TGCAGCGTTGACGGGGGCCCTTTCGGGACCCAGTACTTC. Full variable domain (outside the CDR3, taken from reference TRBV29-1 and TRBJ2-5): SAVISQKPSRDICQRGTSLTIQCQVDSQVTMMFWYRQQPGQSLTLIATANQGSEATYESGFVIDKFPISRPNLTFSTLTVSNMSPEDSSIYLCSVDGGPFGTQYFGPGTRLLVL.

The CDR3: CASRPQTGNYGYTF. The CDR3 nucleotides read TGTGCCAGTAGGCCTCAGACAGGGAACTATGGCTACACCTTC. J is TRBJ1-2 and V is TRBV19; 7 nucleotides align to TRBD1. This CDR3 contains 14 residues. The trim removed 6 bases at V and 2 bases at J, leaving 6 bases unmatched. Germline-derived CDR1 and CDR2 are LNHDA and SQIVND (reference sequence).

This chain joins TRBV15 and TRBJ2-6; D perhaps matches TRBD1 (6 bases). V gave up 0 bases and J gave up 4 bases, with 13 bases separating them. This CDR3 spans 17 amino acids. Germline V CDR1 and CDR2: LNHNV, YYDKDF (reference sequence). The CDR3 DNA follows: TGTGCCACCAGCAGAGATAGATTGGGGGCAGGGGCCAACGTCCTGACTTTC. Its translation: CATSRDRLGAGANVLTF.